A single sample is the source of the 20 T cell receptor beta chains below, sequenced in a study of cytomegalovirus exposure and HLA in healthy donors. The PCR had 60 Vbeta and 13 Jbeta primers. Assay used: immunoSEQ multiplex PCR; TCRdb lists only in-frame clones, some missing. The table lists 95,000 to 150,000 clones, around 73% of them singletons. Sequencing was carried out using PBMCs. The source is a woman aged 40 to 50 in good health and CMV-seropositive.

The V call is TRBV6-1, the J call TRBJ1-2; D might be TRBD1 (5 bases). Germline V gene sequence: CDR1 MNHNS, CDR2 SASEGT. The CDR3 runs 15 residues. The V end was cut by 7 bases, the J end by 8 bases, with 23 bases between. The CDR3 DNA is TGTGCCAGCAATCCTACCCGGGTGGGGCCCTGGGGCTACACCTTC. Residues: CASNPTRVGPWGYTF.

The genes are TRBV2 and TRBJ1-1; weak D call: TRBD1 (5 bases). Germline V gene data show CDR1 as SNHLY and CDR2 as FYNNEI. Trimming cost V 2 bases and J 9 bases, with 7 bases left between them. This CDR3 spans 11 amino acids. As DNA, the CDR3 is TGTGCCAGCAGTGAATCAGGGAAAGCTTTCTTT. Translation: CASSESGKAFF. Filled out from reference TRBV2 and TRBJ1-1, the complete variable domain reads EPEVTQTPSHQVTQMGQEVILRCVPISNHLYFYWYRQILGQKVEFLVSFYNNEISEKSEIFDDQFSVERPDGSNFTLKIRSTKLEDSAMYFCASSESGKAFFGQGTRLTVV.

The V call is TRBV10-3, the J call TRBJ1-2; 11 bases line up with TRBD1. V shed 8 bases, J shed 8 bases, and the junction held 10 bases outside the gene matches. Per germline, CDR1 ENHRY and CDR2 SYGVKD. The CDR3 runs to 14 residues. The DNA for the CDR3 is TGTGCCATCCGAAGAGGACAGGGGGCAGGGGGCTACACCTTC. The encoded protein is CAIRRGQGAGGYTF.

The chain recombines TRBV6-5 with TRBJ1-6; D might be TRBD1 (6 bases). The CDR3 runs 14 residues. In germline, CDR1 is MNHEY, CDR2 SVGAGI. Trimming left V 6 bases short and J 8 bases short, with 14 bases between. CDR3 sequence: CASSRRQVDSPLHF. The CDR3 region has the DNA TGTGCCAGCAGCCGACGACAGGTGGATTCACCCCTCCACTTT.

The chain is built from TRBV4-1 and TRBJ2-1, with 7 bases identical to TRBD1. The CDR3 extends over 16 amino acids. The germline V gene encodes CDR1 MGHRA and CDR2 YSYEKL. V lost 4 bases to trimming and J lost 3 bases; unmatched junction nucleotides: 9. The CDR3 coding sequence is TGCGCCAGCAGCCGTCCGGGCCGGGACAGCTACAATGAGCAGTTCTTC. It specifies CASSRPGRDSYNEQFF.

This chain connects TRBV14 to TRBJ1-5; tentatively, D is TRBD1 (5 bases). The CDR3 sequence is 14 residues long. Looked up from germline, CDR1 is SGHDN and CDR2 is FVKESK. Trimming pared 1 base from V and 2 bases from J, leaving 6 bases between. CDR3 amino acids: CASSQGGGNQPQHF. The CDR3 DNA reads TGTGCCAGCAGCCAAGGGGGCGGCAATCAGCCCCAGCATTTT.

The chain recombines TRBV7-2 with TRBJ2-3; possible D gene TRBD2, 5 bases. CDR3 length: 13 amino acids. The V gene lost 2 bases and the J gene lost 5 bases, with 8 bases spanning the gap. Looked up from germline, CDR1 is SGHTA and CDR2 is FQGNSA. The CDR3 sequence is CASSLSRVDTQYF. The DNA for the CDR3 is TGTGCCAGCAGCTTATCGAGGGTAGATACGCAGTATTTT.

This clone was detected only a few times. The CDR3 reads CASSPGTGNTPLHF. DNA for the CDR3: TGTGCCAGCTCACCAGGGACAGGGAATACACCCCTCCACTTT. The chain recombines TRBV18 with TRBJ1-6, with 9 bases that match TRBD1. Germline V gene sequence: CDR1 KGHSH, CDR2 LQKENI. The CDR3 is made up of 14 amino acids. Trimming at V came to 2 bases and at J to 11 bases, leaving 4 bases not matched to a gene.

The chain uses TRBV29-1 and TRBJ2-7; 8 bases align to TRBD1. The germline V gene encodes CDR1 SQVTM and CDR2 ANQGSEA. This CDR3 comprises 14 residues. The junction had 8 bases not matched to a gene; V was cut back by 4 bases and J by 3 bases. The CDR3 DNA reads TGCAGCGTTGCCCCCGGGACAGGACTCTACGAGCAGTACTTC. Translation gives CSVAPGTGLYEQYF.

The rearrangement uses TRBV27 and TRBJ2-7; D call uncertain. Germline CDR1 MNHEY, CDR2 SMNVEV (reference sequence). The CDR3 consists of 13 residues. Deletions cut 5 bases from V and 1 base from J, with 9 bases between. The CDR3 sequence: CASSTDYSYEQYF. The DNA of the CDR3 is TGTGCCAGCAGTACTGATTATTCCTACGAGCAGTACTTC.

The gene calls are TRBV25-1 and TRBJ1-6; D may be TRBD1 (5 bases). The CDR3 is 13 residues long. The V gene's germline CDR1 is MGHDK and CDR2 SYGVNS. The ends were cut back, 4 bases at V and 7 bases at J, with 8 bases in the middle. CDR3 residues: CASSVRVNSPLHF. The CDR3 DNA reads TGTGCCAGCAGTGTCAGGGTAAATTCACCCCTCCACTTT.

There are a few counts of this clone. The rearrangement uses TRBV18 and TRBJ1-2; 8 bases are shared with TRBD1. Per the germline V gene, CDR1 is KGHSH and CDR2 is LQKENI. V lost 5 bases, J lost 3 bases, and 5 bases stayed unmatched. The CDR3 runs 14 residues. DNA for the CDR3: TGTGCCAGCTCATCTACAGGGGGTTACTATGGCTACACCTTC. This encodes CASSSTGGYYGYTF.

There are a few counts of this clone. The chain joins TRBV29-1 to TRBJ1-1; D not resolved. The germline V gene encodes CDR1 SQVTM and CDR2 ANQGSEA. There are 12 residues in the CDR3. Trimming took off 4 bases at V and 4 bases at J, with 10 bases between the two ends. CDR3 protein: CSVGGRGTEAFF. The CDR3 DNA reads as TGCAGCGTTGGCGGGAGAGGCACTGAAGCTTTCTTT.

The chain uses TRBV6-6 and TRBJ2-7; D remains unclear. V was pared by 6 bases and J by 2 bases, with 20 bases between. The CDR3 runs 16 residues. In germline, CDR1 is MNHNY, CDR2 SVGAGI (reference sequence). In DNA, the CDR3 is TGTGCCAGCAGCTCCCCGGAGACCGACTTCACCTACGAGCAGTACTTC. Encoded protein: CASSSPETDFTYEQYF.

About this clone itself: Other DNA sequences from this sample encode an identical CDR3 as well. The J gene is TRBJ1-1, the V gene TRBV5-1; D possibly corresponds to TRBD1 (6 bases). With 0 bases removed from V and 1 base from J, the gap between germline ends came to 7 bases. From germline, CDR1 is SGHRS and CDR2 YFSETQ. This CDR3 has 14 residues. CDR3 in DNA: TGCGCCAGCAGCTTGGACAGGGCGAACACTGAAGCTTTCTTT. Translation: CASSLDRANTEAFF.

The rearrangement joins TRBV6-4 to TRBJ1-2; TRBD1 matches at 9 bases. The CDR3 runs to 13 residues. Germline V CDR1 and CDR2: MRHNA, SNTAGT. Unmatched junction bases numbered 3, after V lost 4 bases and J lost 6 bases. CDR3 residues: CASSAGTGNGYTF. The DNA for the CDR3 is TGTGCCAGCAGTGCTGGGACAGGGAATGGCTACACCTTC.

The rearrangement uses TRBV4-3 and TRBJ1-1; D not certain. The V end lost 3 bases, the J end lost 1 base, and 15 bases lay between the germline ends. The CDR3 consists of 16 residues. The germline V gene has CDR1 LGHNA and CDR2 YSLEER. The CDR3 is CASSHPLVGRNTEAFF. The CDR3 DNA sequence: TGCGCCAGCAGCCACCCCCTCGTGGGGAGGAACACTGAAGCTTTCTTT.

The chain uses TRBV28 and TRBJ1-6; no firm D call. Trimming stripped 6 bases from V and 9 bases from J, with 18 bases between. Germline assignment: CDR1 MDHEN and CDR2 SYDVKM. This CDR3 contains 15 residues. The DNA for the CDR3 is TGTGCCAGCAGACTCCACCCCCGACAAGGTTCACCCCTCCACTTT. This gives the protein CASRLHPRQGSPLHF. Full variable domain (outside the CDR3, taken from reference TRBV28 and TRBJ1-6): DVKVTQSSRYLVKRTGEKVFLECVQDMDHENMFWYRQDPGLGLRLIYFSYDVKMKEKGDIPEGYSVSREKKERFSLILESASTNQTSMYLCASRLHPRQGSPLHFGNGTRLTVT.

CDR3 sequence: CASSLDRSSNYGYTF. The CDR3, as DNA: TGTGCCAGCAGCTTAGACAGGTCTTCTAACTATGGCTACACCTTC. The V call is TRBV7-2, the J call TRBJ1-2, with D tentatively TRBD1 (5 bases). Trimming took 1 base from V and 0 from J, leaving 9 bases between them. CDR3 size: 15 residues. The germline CDR1 and CDR2 sequences are SGHTA and FQGNSA.

This chain connects TRBV6-6 to TRBJ1-5; D perhaps matches TRBD1 (5 bases). In germline, CDR1 is MNHNY, CDR2 SVGAGI (reference sequence). CDR3 length: 14 residues. V dropped 6 bases and J dropped 4 bases, with 13 bases sitting between them. The CDR3 DNA sequence: TGTGCCAGCAGCACGGGGGGGGGAAATCAGCCCCAGCATTTT. It is translated as CASSTGGGNQPQHF.